This record covers a single T cell receptor (beta chain). The antigen is not known. Per the germline V gene, CDR1 is MDHEN and CDR2 is SYDVKM. V shed 3 bases and J shed 0 bases, with 11 bases lying between them. The CDR3 has 15 residues. Cells designated naive CD8 were CD45RO-negative and were positively selected for CCR7, with terminally differentiated effector memory CD45RA+ cells excluded. None of the donors, who were healthy HIV-negative adults, had recently had acute infections or vaccinations. The data were taken from a study of shared clonotypes between healthy human individuals. On the study more broadly: CD8 memory received one plate per donor, CD8 naive two, CD4 memory three and CD4 naive three.

The authors split each subset's genomic DNA evenly across several immunoSEQ plates. Repertoires were generated with immunoSEQ multiplex PCR, while TCRdb's copy carries only in-frame clones and drops some. The repertoire consists of around 700,000 clones, with under 95% occurring once and the leading ten covering roughly 24%. Findings of the study overall: Larger richness was generally estimated for naive than memory subsets.

The gene calls are TRBV28 and TRBJ1-2, with D hard to call. The sequenced sample was naive CD8+ T cells sorted from blood. The sequence came from a man younger than 40 in good health. The CDR3 region is CASSFLGSANYGYTF. The DNA of the CDR3 is TGTGCCAGCAGTTTTCTCGGGTCGGCTAACTATGGCTACACCTTC.